The 5 T cell receptor beta chains given below trace back to one sample, sequenced in a study of shared clonotypes between healthy human individuals. Clones were sequenced by immunoSEQ multiplex PCR, and TCRdb holds only the in-frame ones, with some missing. In the table there are about 1 million clones, approximately 72% of which are singletons. Sequencing was carried out using memory CD4+ T cells sorted from blood. The subset: CD45RA-negative fraction. The receptors shown here come from a man in his late teens or twenties in good health.

This clone came up once. This chain joins TRBV7-3 and TRBJ1-1; 7 bases line up with TRBD1. V trimming: 0 bases; J trimming: 10 bases; junction bases outside the gene matches: 5. Looked up from germline, CDR1 is SGHTA and CDR2 is FQGTGA. The CDR3 runs to 13 residues. CDR3 sequence: CASSLTPQGTAFF. The DNA for the CDR3 is TGTGCCAGCAGCTTAACCCCACAGGGGACAGCTTTCTTT.

This clone turned up a few times. The chain employs TRBV7-2 and TRBJ2-5; D remains unclear. The CDR3 runs 12 residues. Trimming shortened V by 1 base and J by 6 bases, and 6 bases separated the two germline ends. The germline V gene encodes CDR1 SGHTA and CDR2 FQGNSA. Here the CDR3 reads CASSLERKTQYF. CDR3 nucleotide sequence: TGTGCCAGCAGCTTAGAGAGGAAGACCCAGTACTTC.

The chain has TRBV2 and TRBJ2-5, with D uncertain. Germline values: CDR1 SNHLY, CDR2 FYNNEI. V lost 6 bases and J lost 2, with 7 bases in between. This CDR3 comprises 12 residues. The CDR3 region has the DNA TGTGCCAGCAGAAGGGTACAAGAGACCCAGTACTTC. This encodes CASRRVQETQYF.

The chain recombines TRBV23-1 with TRBJ2-7; TRBD1 or TRBD2 may be the D gene (6 bases each). TRBV23-1 is recorded as an ORF, its role being uncertain. V gave up 0 bases and J gave up 6 bases, with 21 bases separating them. This CDR3 comprises 17 residues. CDR3 bases: TGCGCCAGCAGTCAATCAGGGGGGTCTTTAGCCCTACGCGAGCAGTACTTC. Protein sequence: CASSQSGGSLALREQYF.

This chain connects TRBV30 to TRBJ2-1; tentative D call: TRBD1 (6 bases). V was trimmed by 4 bases and J by 8 bases, leaving 12 bases between them. CDR1 and CDR2 (germline): GTSNPN, SVGIG (reference sequence). This CDR3 contains 12 residues. The CDR3 here is CAWKRGGDEQFF. The CDR3 nucleotides are TGTGCCTGGAAGAGAGGGGGTGATGAGCAGTTCTTC.